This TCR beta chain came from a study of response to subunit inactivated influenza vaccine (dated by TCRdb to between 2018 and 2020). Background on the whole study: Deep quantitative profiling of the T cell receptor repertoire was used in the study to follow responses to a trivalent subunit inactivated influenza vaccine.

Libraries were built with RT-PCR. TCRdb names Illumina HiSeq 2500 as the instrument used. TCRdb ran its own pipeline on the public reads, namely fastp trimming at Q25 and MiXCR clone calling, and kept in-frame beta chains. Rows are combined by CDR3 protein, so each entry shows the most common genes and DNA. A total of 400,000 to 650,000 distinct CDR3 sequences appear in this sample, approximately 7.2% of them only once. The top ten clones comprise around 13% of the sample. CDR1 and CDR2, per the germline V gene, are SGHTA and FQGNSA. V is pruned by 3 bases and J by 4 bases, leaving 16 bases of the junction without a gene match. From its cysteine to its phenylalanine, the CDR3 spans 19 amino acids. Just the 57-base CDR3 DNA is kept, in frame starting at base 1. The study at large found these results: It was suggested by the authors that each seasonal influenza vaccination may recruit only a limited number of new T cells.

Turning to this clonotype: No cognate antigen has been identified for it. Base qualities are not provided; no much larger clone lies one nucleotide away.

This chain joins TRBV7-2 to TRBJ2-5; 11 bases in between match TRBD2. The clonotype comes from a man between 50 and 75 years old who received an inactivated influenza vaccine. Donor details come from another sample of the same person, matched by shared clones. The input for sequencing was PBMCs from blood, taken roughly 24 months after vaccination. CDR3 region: CASSFAPTSLAGALETQYF. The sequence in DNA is TGTGCCAGCAGCTTCGCTCCCACCTCACTAGCGGGGGCTTTAGAGACCCAGTACTTC. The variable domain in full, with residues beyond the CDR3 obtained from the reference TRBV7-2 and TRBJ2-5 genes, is GAGVSQSPSNKVTEKGKDVELRCDPISGHTALYWYRQSLGQGLEFLIYFQGNSAPDKSGLPSDRFSAERTGGSVSTLTIQRTQQEDSAVYLCASSFAPTSLAGALETQYFGPGTRLLVL.